This section outlines one T cell receptor beta chain sequence together with its context. These data originate in a study of CD8 T cells in Susac syndrome. In germline, CDR1 is SNHLY, CDR2 FYNNEI. V lost 3 bases, J lost 2 bases, and 7 bases lay in between. This CDR3 comprises 13 residues. Random hexamers were used to reverse transcribe roughly 0.45 to 1 ug of RNA. One entry per CDR3 protein results from TCRdb running MiXCR on the immunoSEQ multiplex PCR reads. Of over 100,000 distinct CDR3 sequences in the sample, 90% to 96% were seen once. CD8+ and CD4+ T cells taken from blood had their TCR beta sequenced. CD8+ and CD4+ T cells were negatively isolated; TEMRA cells were FACS-enriched.

The TCR originated in a human donor in good health. The material sequenced was CD4+ T cells from PBMCs. The rearrangement joins TRBV2 to TRBJ1-1; D ambiguous. The CDR3 is CASSDNGNTEAFF. The CDR3 region has the DNA TGTGCCAGCAGTGATAACGGTAACACTGAAGCTTTCTTT.